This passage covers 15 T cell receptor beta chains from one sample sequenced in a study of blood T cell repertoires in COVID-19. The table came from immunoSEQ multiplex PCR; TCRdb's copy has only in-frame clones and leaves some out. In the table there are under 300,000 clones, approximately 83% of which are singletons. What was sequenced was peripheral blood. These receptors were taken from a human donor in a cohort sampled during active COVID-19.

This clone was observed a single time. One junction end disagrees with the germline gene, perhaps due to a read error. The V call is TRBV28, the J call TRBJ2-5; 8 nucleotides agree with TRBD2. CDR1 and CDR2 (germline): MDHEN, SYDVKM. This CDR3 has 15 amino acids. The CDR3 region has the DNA TGTGCCAGCAGTTTATCCCTAGCGGGTAAACAAGAATGTAACTTC. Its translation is CASSLSLAGKQECNF.

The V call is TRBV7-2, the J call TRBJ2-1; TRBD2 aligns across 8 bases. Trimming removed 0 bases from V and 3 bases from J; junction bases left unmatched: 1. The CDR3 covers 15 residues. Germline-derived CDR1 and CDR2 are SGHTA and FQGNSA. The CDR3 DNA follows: TGTGCCAGCAGCTTAGCTAGCGGGGTCTACAATGAGCAGTTCTTC. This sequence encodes CASSLASGVYNEQFF.

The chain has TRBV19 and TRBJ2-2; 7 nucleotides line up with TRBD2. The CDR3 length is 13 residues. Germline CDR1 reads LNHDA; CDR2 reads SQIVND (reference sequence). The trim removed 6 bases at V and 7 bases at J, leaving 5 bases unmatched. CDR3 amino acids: CASSSASGGELFF. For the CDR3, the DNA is TGTGCCAGTAGCTCAGCTAGCGGCGGGGAGCTGTTTTTT.

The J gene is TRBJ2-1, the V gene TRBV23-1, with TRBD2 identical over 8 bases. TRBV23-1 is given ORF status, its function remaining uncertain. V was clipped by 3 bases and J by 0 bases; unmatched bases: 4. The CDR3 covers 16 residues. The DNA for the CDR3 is TGCGCCAGCAGTCACCCCGGGACTAGCTCCTACAATGAGCAGTTCTTC. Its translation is CASSHPGTSSYNEQFF.

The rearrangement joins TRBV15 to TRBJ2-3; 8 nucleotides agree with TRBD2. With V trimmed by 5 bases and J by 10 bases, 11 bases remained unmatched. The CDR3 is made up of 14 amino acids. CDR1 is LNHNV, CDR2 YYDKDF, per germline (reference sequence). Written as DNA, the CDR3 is TGTGCCACCAGCGTGTCCCGGGAGGGCCAGGCGCAGTATTTT. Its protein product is CATSVSREGQAQYF.

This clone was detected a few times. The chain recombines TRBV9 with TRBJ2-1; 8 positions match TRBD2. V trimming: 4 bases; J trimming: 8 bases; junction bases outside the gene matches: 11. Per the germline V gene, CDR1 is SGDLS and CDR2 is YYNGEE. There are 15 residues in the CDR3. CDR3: CASSSGWSGRDEQFF. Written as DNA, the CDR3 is TGTGCCAGCAGCTCAGGGTGGAGCGGGAGAGATGAGCAGTTCTTC.

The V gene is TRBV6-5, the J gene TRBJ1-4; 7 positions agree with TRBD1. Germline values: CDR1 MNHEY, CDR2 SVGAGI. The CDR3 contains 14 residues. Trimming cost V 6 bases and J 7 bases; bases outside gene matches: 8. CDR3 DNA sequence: TGTGCCAGCAGGGCGGACAGGCGAGGTGAAAAACTGTTTTTT. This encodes CASRADRRGEKLFF.

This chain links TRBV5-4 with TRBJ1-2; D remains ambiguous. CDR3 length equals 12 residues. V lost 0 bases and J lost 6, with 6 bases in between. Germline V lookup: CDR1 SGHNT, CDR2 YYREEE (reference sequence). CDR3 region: CASSLGIDGYTF. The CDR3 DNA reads TGTGCCAGCAGCTTGGGCATAGATGGCTACACCTTC.

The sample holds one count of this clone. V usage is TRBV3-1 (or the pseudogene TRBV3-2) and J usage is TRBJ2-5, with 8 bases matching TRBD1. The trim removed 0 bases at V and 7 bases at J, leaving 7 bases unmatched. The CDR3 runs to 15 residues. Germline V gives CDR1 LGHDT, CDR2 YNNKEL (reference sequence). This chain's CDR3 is CASSQDITQGGTQYF. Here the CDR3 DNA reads TGTGCCAGCAGCCAAGATATAACACAGGGGGGGACCCAGTACTTC.

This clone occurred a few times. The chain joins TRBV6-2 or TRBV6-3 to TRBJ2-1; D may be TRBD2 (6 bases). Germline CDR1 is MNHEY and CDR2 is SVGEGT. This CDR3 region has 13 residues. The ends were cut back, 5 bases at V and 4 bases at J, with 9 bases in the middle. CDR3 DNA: TGTGCCAGCAGTGCTCGGGAGTACAATGAGCAGTTCTTC. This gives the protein CASSAREYNEQFF.

The CDR3 loop is CATSREYPQREAWGEQFF. In DNA form, the CDR3 reads TGTGCCACCAGCAGAGAGTACCCCCAGCGGGAGGCTTGGGGTGAGCAGTTCTTC. V and J are TRBV15 and TRBJ2-1, with TRBD2 matching 9 bases. The CDR3 contains 18 residues. Germline CDR1 LNHNV, CDR2 YYDKDF (reference sequence). The junction had 15 bases not matched to a gene; V was cut back by 0 bases and J by 9 bases.

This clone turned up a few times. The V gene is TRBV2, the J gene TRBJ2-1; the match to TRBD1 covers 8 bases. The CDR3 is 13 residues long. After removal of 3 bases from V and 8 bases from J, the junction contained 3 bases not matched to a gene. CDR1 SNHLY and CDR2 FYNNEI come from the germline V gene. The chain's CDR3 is CASSDQGAYEQFF. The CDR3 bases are TGTGCCAGCAGTGACCAGGGGGCGTATGAGCAGTTCTTC.

The CDR3 nucleotides are TGTGCCAGCAGTGAACAGGGACTAGATACGCAGTATTTT. Residues: CASSEQGLDTQYF. This chain links TRBV2 with TRBJ2-3; D is possibly TRBD2 (6 bases). Germline V gene data show CDR1 as SNHLY and CDR2 as FYNNEI. With 2 bases removed from V and 5 bases from J, the gap between germline ends came to 8 bases. This CDR3 has 13 amino acids.

The DNA for the CDR3 is TGTGCCAGCAGCACGACTAGCGGGAGGGCCTACGAGCAGTACTTC. Protein sequence: CASSTTSGRAYEQYF. This chain joins TRBV7-2 and TRBJ2-7; 14 nucleotides align to TRBD2. V lost 5 bases and J lost 2; bases outside the gene matches: 2. Germline-derived CDR1 and CDR2 are SGHTA and FQGNSA. The CDR3 has 15 residues.

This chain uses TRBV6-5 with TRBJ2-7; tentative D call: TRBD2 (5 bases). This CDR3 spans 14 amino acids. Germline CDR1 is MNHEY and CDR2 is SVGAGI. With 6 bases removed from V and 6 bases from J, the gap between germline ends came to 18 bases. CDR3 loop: CASRKLGKEGEQYF. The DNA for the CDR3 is TGTGCCAGCAGGAAACTCGGAAAAGAGGGCGAGCAGTACTTC.